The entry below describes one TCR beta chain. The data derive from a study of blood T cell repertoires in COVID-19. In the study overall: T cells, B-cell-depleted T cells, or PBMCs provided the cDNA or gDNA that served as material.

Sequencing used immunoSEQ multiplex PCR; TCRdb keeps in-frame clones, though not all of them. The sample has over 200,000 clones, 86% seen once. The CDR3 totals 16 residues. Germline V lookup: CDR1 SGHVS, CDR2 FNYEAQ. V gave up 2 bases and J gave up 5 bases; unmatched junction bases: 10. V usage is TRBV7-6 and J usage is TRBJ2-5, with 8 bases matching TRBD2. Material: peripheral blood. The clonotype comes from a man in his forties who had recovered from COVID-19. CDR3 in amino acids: CASSLSWGLVWETQYF. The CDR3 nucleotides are TGTGCCAGCAGCTTATCTTGGGGACTAGTGTGGGAGACCCAGTACTTC.